These 6 T cell receptor beta chains were sequenced from one sample in a study of prognosis after radiotherapy for stage I lung cancer. Multiplex PCR in two rounds served to amplify TCR beta CDR3 from genomic DNA. Each TRBV and TRBJ gene had its own primer in the first PCR round. TCRdb ran MiXCR on the multiplex PCR reads and lists one entry per CDR3 protein. This table has about 34,000 distinct CDR3 sequences, around 35% appearing once. Source: PBMCs, taken before or after stereotactic body radiation therapy (not recorded which). These receptors were taken from a donor of 50 years or more with non-small cell lung cancer.

This clonotype was seen repeatedly, ten times or more. The rearrangement joins TRBV5-1 to TRBJ2-4; D is unclear. In germline, CDR1 is SGHRS, CDR2 YFSETQ. CDR3 length equals 13 residues. Trimming took off 2 bases at V and 7 bases at J, with 10 bases between the two ends. The CDR3 reads CASSFAGDNIQYF. The CDR3 region has the DNA TGCGCCAGCAGCTTCGCCGGAGACAACATTCAGTACTTC.

This clonotype was observed many times. The chain uses TRBV7-9 and TRBJ1-1; D call uncertain. The CDR3 is 11 residues long. Trimming took off 3 bases at V and 6 bases at J, with 5 bases between the two ends. From germline, CDR1 is SEHNR and CDR2 FQNEAQ (reference sequence). CDR3 nucleotides: TGTGCCAGCAGCTTCGAGGCTGAAGCTTTCTTT. It translates to CASSFEAEAFF.

In its sample, this clonotype was seen many times. The rearrangement joins TRBV28 to TRBJ2-3; TRBD2 agrees at 9 bases. The CDR3 covers 15 residues. Per germline, CDR1 MDHEN and CDR2 SYDVKM. V dropped 1 base and J dropped 7; count of bases not matched to a gene: 6. DNA of the CDR3: TGTGCCAGCAGTTTATCTGGCGGGAGGGGACATACGCAGTATTTT. Its protein is CASSLSGGRGHTQYF.

Worth noting for this clonotype: Since a much larger clone is just one base distant, this may be a read error. The CDR3 sequence is CASSGGPDTGDLFF. CDR3 in DNA: TGTGCCAGCAGTGGGGGGCCCGACACCGGGGATCTGTTTTTT. This chain connects TRBV6-1 to TRBJ2-2; TRBD1 might be the D (6 bases). This CDR3 contains 14 residues. CDR1 and CDR2 (germline): MNHNS, SASEGT.

J is TRBJ1-1 and V is TRBV28; the match to TRBD1 covers 9 bases. Germline V gene lookup returns CDR1 MDHEN and CDR2 SYDVKM. The CDR3 covers 15 residues. The trim removed 6 bases at V and 6 bases at J, leaving 11 bases unmatched. DNA for the CDR3: TGTGCCAGCAGCAGCCAACAGGGGGCGCCGGCTGAAGCTTTCTTT. Translation: CASSSQQGAPAEAFF.

This clonotype was found many times. The genes are TRBV6-2 or TRBV6-3 and TRBJ2-1, with 11 bases aligning to TRBD2. After removal of 0 bases from V and 7 bases from J, the junction contained 5 bases not matched to a gene. CDR1 and CDR2 from the germline V gene are MNHEY and SVGEGT. The CDR3 runs 16 residues. CDR3 amino acids: CASSYSTSGKGNEQFF. The CDR3 DNA sequence: TGTGCCAGCAGTTACTCGACTAGCGGGAAGGGAAATGAGCAGTTCTTC.